The 31 T cell receptor beta chains below were found in one sample sequenced in a study of long-term antiretroviral therapy in people with HIV. At the survey level, the v3.0 immunoSEQ assay was run. Profiling relied on immunoSEQ multiplex PCR, and the TCRdb table lists in-frame clones only, not all of them. The sample includes approximately 28,000 clones, approximately 87% seen only once; the top ten take approximately 8.8%. The sample here was unsorted PBMCs, taken 4.7 to 5 years after starting antiretroviral therapy. The receptors derive from a man aged 40-49 years with HIV.

The chain couples TRBV10-3 to TRBJ2-5; 8 bases match TRBD1. Unmatched junction bases numbered 1, after V lost 0 bases and J lost 4 bases. Germline V gene sequence: CDR1 ENHRY, CDR2 SYGVKD. This CDR3 comprises 14 residues. DNA for the CDR3: TGTGCCATCAGTGAGTCCGGACAGGGAGAGACCCAGTACTTC. This gives the protein CAISESGQGETQYF.

V usage is TRBV7-8 and J usage is TRBJ2-5; D remains ambiguous. The CDR3 sequence is 14 residues long. Germline-derived CDR1 and CDR2 are SGHVS and FQNEAQ. V was cut by 1 base and J by 5 bases, with 11 bases left in between. In DNA, the CDR3 is TGTGCCAGCAGCTTAGTGGCTAGAGCGGAGACCCAGTACTTC. It is translated as CASSLVARAETQYF.

The chain recombines TRBV7-2 with TRBJ1-2; 9 bases map to TRBD1. The CDR3 extends over 14 amino acids. V dropped 5 bases and J dropped 7; count of bases not matched to a gene: 8. Germline V gene lookup returns CDR1 SGHTA and CDR2 FQGNSA. The CDR3 DNA reads TGTGCCAGCAGCGCCCCGGGACAGGGCAGTGGCTACACCTTC. Translated: CASSAPGQGSGYTF. Based on the CDR3 plus reference TRBV7-2 and TRBJ1-2, the full variable domain is GAGVSQSPSNKVTEKGKDVELRCDPISGHTALYWYRQSLGQGLEFLIYFQGNSAPDKSGLPSDRFSAERTGGSVSTLTIQRTQQEDSAVYLCASSAPGQGSGYTFGSGTRLTVV.

V usage is TRBV5-1 and J usage is TRBJ1-3; D is ambiguous. CDR3 size: 13 residues. Trimming shortened V by 4 bases and J by 2 bases, and 7 bases separated the two germline ends. Germline V CDR1 and CDR2: SGHRS, YFSETQ. The CDR3 protein is CASSLDPGNTIYF. DNA for the CDR3: TGCGCCAGCAGCCTCGATCCTGGAAACACCATATATTTT.

The chain recombines TRBV27 with TRBJ1-1; a possible D gene is TRBD1 (5 bases). The germline V and J ends were trimmed by 5 bases and 4 bases, with 8 bases remaining between them. This CDR3 has 12 amino acids. Germline V gene data show CDR1 as MNHEY and CDR2 as SMNVEV (reference sequence). CDR3 nucleotides: TGTGCCAGCAGTCATGGGGGCACTGAAGCTTTCTTT. It codes for CASSHGGTEAFF.

The chain recombines TRBV30 with TRBJ2-1; TRBD2 might be the D (7 bases). Looked up from germline, CDR1 is GTSNPN and CDR2 is SVGIG (reference sequence). V was cut by 0 bases and J by 5 bases, with 17 bases left in between. The CDR3 sequence is 16 residues long. CDR3 nucleotide sequence: TGTGCCTGGAGTGTACGAGGGGGGAGGGGGGACAATGAGCAGTTCTTC. This codes for CAWSVRGGRGDNEQFF.

The chain employs TRBV18 and TRBJ1-1, with 7 bases that match TRBD1. This CDR3 region has 13 residues. Germline-derived CDR1 and CDR2 are KGHSH and LQKENI. With 6 bases clipped from V and 6 bases from J, the junction kept 7 bases outside the gene matches. CDR3 DNA sequence: TGTGCCAGCTCCTTTCAGGGGGGCTCTGAAGCTTTCTTT. Protein product: CASSFQGGSEAFF.

The chain joins TRBV7-8 to TRBJ1-1; 8 nucleotides line up with TRBD1. Per germline, CDR1 SGHVS and CDR2 FQNEAQ. Unmatched junction bases numbered 9, after V lost 5 bases and J lost 4 bases. CDR3 length: 15 amino acids. CDR3 protein: CASSVDRDGGTEAFF. CDR3 bases: TGTGCCAGCAGCGTGGACAGGGATGGAGGCACTGAAGCTTTCTTT.

The V and J genes are TRBV14 and TRBJ1-5; unclear D gene. V was trimmed by 4 bases and J by 0 bases, leaving 22 bases between them. The CDR3 is made up of 19 amino acids. CDR1 SGHDN and CDR2 FVKESK come from the germline V gene. As DNA, the CDR3 is TGTGCCAGCAGCCCGTATAAAGGGAGAGGCTGGAATAGCAATCAGCCCCAGCATTTT. Translation: CASSPYKGRGWNSNQPQHF.

The chain recombines TRBV30 with TRBJ1-2; D is ambiguous. The germline V gene has CDR1 GTSNPN and CDR2 SVGIG (reference sequence). Between the trimmed V and J ends, which lost 5 bases and 3 bases, there was a span of 10 bases. The CDR3 totals 12 residues. Here the CDR3 reads CAWDHSHYGYTF. The CDR3 region has the DNA TGTGCCTGGGACCACAGCCACTATGGCTACACCTTC. Full variable domain (rest looked up from reference TRBV30 and TRBJ1-2): SQTIHQWPATLVQPVGSPLSLECTVEGTSNPNLYWYRQAAGRGLQLLFYSVGIGQISSEVPQNLSASRPQDRQFILSSKKLLLSDSGFYLCAWDHSHYGYTFGSGTRLTVV.

This clone turned up a few times. The chain uses TRBV5-1 and TRBJ2-7, with D hard to call. With 0 bases removed from V and 2 bases from J, the gap between germline ends came to 9 bases. The CDR3 length is 14 residues. Germline CDR1 reads SGHRS; CDR2 reads YFSETQ. The CDR3 sequence is CASSLGVRTYEQYF. The CDR3 coding sequence is TGCGCCAGCAGCTTGGGGGTCAGAACCTACGAGCAGTACTTC.

This clone was recorded only once. The V call is TRBV5-1, the J call TRBJ1-2, with TRBD1 identical over 7 bases. The CDR3 runs 16 residues. The germline V gene encodes CDR1 SGHRS and CDR2 YFSETQ. V shed 5 bases, J shed 8 bases, and the junction held 18 bases outside the gene matches. The CDR3 region has the DNA TGCGCCAGCAGTCCCACCACCAGTCAAACACAGGGGGGCTACACCTTC. This gives the protein CASSPTTSQTQGGYTF.

The chain couples TRBV5-1 to TRBJ1-1, with 9 bases fitting TRBD1. CDR1 is SGHRS and CDR2 is YFSETQ in the germline V gene. Trimming at V came to 0 bases and at J to 1 base, leaving 7 bases not matched to a gene. CDR3 length: 17 amino acids. The CDR3 DNA reads TGCGCCAGCAGCTTGGGGGGGACAGGGAAAGGGAACACTGAAGCTTTCTTT. This codes for CASSLGGTGKGNTEAFF. The variable domain in full, completed from reference TRBV5-1 and TRBJ1-1, reads KAGVTQTPRYLIKTRGQQVTLSCSPISGHRSVSWYQQTPGQGLQFLFEYFSETQRNKGNFPGRFSGRQFSNSRSEMNVSTLELGDSALYLCASSLGGTGKGNTEAFFGQGTRLTVV.

The chain joins TRBV28 to TRBJ2-4; 8 positions match TRBD1. V was pared by 4 bases and J by 7 bases, with 3 bases of the junction left unmatched. Germline V lookup: CDR1 MDHEN, CDR2 SYDVKM. This CDR3 has 13 amino acids. This CDR3 is CASSYRGANIQYF. CDR3 DNA sequence: TGTGCCAGCAGTTACAGGGGGGCGAACATTCAGTACTTC.

The chain couples TRBV5-8 to TRBJ2-1, with D tentatively TRBD1 (5 bases). The CDR3 loop spans 11 amino acids. CDR1 and CDR2 (germline): SGHTS, YDEGEE. Trimming stripped 4 bases from V and 15 bases from J, with 14 bases between. The CDR3 coding sequence is TGTGCCAGCAGCCCCAGACAGCTCCCGTTCTTC. Protein sequence: CASSPRQLPFF.

This clone was picked up one time. V and J are TRBV18 and TRBJ1-2; 8 nucleotides agree with TRBD1. Germline V gives CDR1 KGHSH, CDR2 LQKENI. This CDR3 has 15 amino acids. The V segment lost 5 bases and the J segment 1 base; nucleotides outside the gene matches: 6. The CDR3 bases are TGTGCCAGCTCATCGGACAGGGAATATAACTATGGCTACACCTTC. It is translated as CASSSDREYNYGYTF.

The rearrangement joins TRBV15 to TRBJ2-5, with TRBD2 identical over 7 bases. Germline loops: CDR1 LNHNV, CDR2 YYDKDF (reference sequence). CDR3 length: 14 amino acids. The junction had 3 bases not matched to a gene; V was cut back by 1 base and J by 4 bases. The CDR3 loop is CATSRGGGAETQYF. CDR3 sequence (DNA): TGTGCCACCAGCAGAGGGGGAGGGGCAGAGACCCAGTACTTC.

This chain joins TRBV19 and TRBJ2-2, with 12 bases fitting TRBD1. CDR1 and CDR2 (germline): LNHDA, SQIVND (reference sequence). The CDR3 runs 18 residues. Trimming cost V 5 bases and J 5 bases; bases outside gene matches: 12. CDR3 loop: CASSFRRDRGRRTGELFF. CDR3 nucleotides: TGTGCCAGTAGTTTTCGCCGGGACAGGGGGCGTCGGACCGGGGAGCTGTTTTTT.

The gene calls are TRBV11-2 and TRBJ1-1; maybe TRBD1 (5 bases). The V and J ends lost 5 bases and 4 bases respectively, with 11 bases between them. CDR1 SGHAT and CDR2 FQNNGV come from the germline V gene. This CDR3 spans 13 amino acids. CDR3 nucleotides: TGTGCCAGCAGCCCCTGGGGCCCCACTGAAGCTTTCTTT. Protein sequence: CASSPWGPTEAFF.

The chain combines TRBV28 with TRBJ1-4; D is uncertain. With 2 bases removed from V and 1 base from J, the gap between germline ends came to 5 bases. CDR1 and CDR2 from the germline V gene are MDHEN and SYDVKM. The CDR3 has 14 residues. The CDR3 sequence is CASSLVQTNEKLFF. The CDR3 nucleotides read TGTGCCAGCAGTTTAGTTCAAACTAATGAAAAACTGTTTTTT.

The rearrangement links TRBV7-2 to TRBJ2-2; a weak D match, TRBD2 (7 bases). The length of the CDR3 is 16 residues. Looked up from germline, CDR1 is SGHTA and CDR2 is FQGNSA. Trimming took off 0 bases at V and 7 bases at J, with 15 bases between the two ends. DNA for the CDR3: TGTGCCAGCAGCTTAGCGGTCTGGGAGGGGGTCGGGGAGCTGTTTTTT. Translating gives CASSLAVWEGVGELFF.

A single count supports this clone. The chain's CDR3 is CASSFRTSGREQFF. DNA of the CDR3: TGTGCCAGCAGCTTCCGGACTAGCGGGAGGGAGCAGTTCTTC. The V call is TRBV5-4, the J call TRBJ2-1; 14 bases align to TRBD2. J was trimmed by 10 bases and V by 2 bases; bases with no gene match: 2. Germline lookup yields CDR1 SGHNT and CDR2 YYREEE (reference sequence). The CDR3 spans 14 residues.

In this sample, this clone turned up a few times. V usage is TRBV7-8 and J usage is TRBJ1-2; TRBD1 might be the D (5 bases). This CDR3 region has 16 residues. V lost 1 base and J lost 4, with 16 bases in between. The germline V gene encodes CDR1 SGHVS and CDR2 FQNEAQ. The CDR3 bases are TGTGCCAGCAGCTTAGGGGGGGGAGCTGTAAGCTATGGCTACACCTTC. Translating it yields CASSLGGGAVSYGYTF.

As to this clone: The junction and the germline gene differ at one end; a read error may be behind it. The CDR3 DNA reads as TGTGCCAGCGGTTTGACAAGTTCGGCCTATGGCTACACCTTC. It yields the protein CASGLTSSAYGYTF. The chain has TRBV28 and TRBJ1-2; D is unresolved. The length of the CDR3 is 14 residues. The germline V gene has CDR1 MDHEN and CDR2 SYDVKM.

The V and J genes are TRBV6-1 and TRBJ2-5, with a tentative D call TRBD2 (6 bases). The CDR3 is made up of 14 amino acids. Per the germline V gene, CDR1 is MNHNS and CDR2 is SASEGT. The V end lost 8 bases, the J end lost 5 bases, and 18 bases lay between the germline ends. This chain's CDR3 is CASQAVGAGETQYF. The CDR3 nucleotides are TGTGCCAGCCAAGCAGTAGGGGCGGGGGAGACCCAGTACTTC.

The V call is TRBV2, the J call TRBJ1-2; TRBD1 matches at 8 bases. The CDR3 totals 13 residues. The V segment lost 7 bases and the J segment 6 bases; nucleotides outside the gene matches: 7. Germline CDR1 reads SNHLY; CDR2 reads FYNNEI. The CDR3 reads CASKQQGVDGYTF. CDR3 bases: TGTGCCAGCAAACAACAGGGGGTAGATGGCTACACCTTC.

Written as DNA, the CDR3 is TGTGCCAGTAGTCCGCGAAATGAAAAACTGTTTTTT. It yields the protein CASSPRNEKLFF. The V call is TRBV19, the J call TRBJ1-4; no firm D call. V was pared by 5 bases and J by 5 bases, with 6 bases between. The CDR3 is 12 amino acids. CDR1 and CDR2 (germline): LNHDA, SQIVND (reference sequence). Full variable domain (missing parts from reference TRBV19 and TRBJ1-4): DGGITQSPKYLFRKEGQNVTLSCEQNLNHDAMYWYRQDPGQGLRLIYYSQIVNDFQKGDIAEGYSVSREKKESFPLTVTSAQKNPTAFYLCASSPRNEKLFFGSGTQLSVL.

V gene TRBV30 combines with J gene TRBJ1-3; D gene ambiguous. CDR3 length: 13 residues. V was clipped by 3 bases and J by 1 base, with 7 bases between them. Germline V lookup: CDR1 GTSNPN, CDR2 SVGIG (reference sequence). The CDR3 nucleotides are TGTGCCTGGAGGCACTTTTCTGGAAACACCATATATTTT. Translation: CAWRHFSGNTIYF.

V usage is TRBV18 and J usage is TRBJ1-1; D uncertain. Trimming pared 2 bases from V and 4 bases from J, leaving 11 bases between. The CDR3 sequence is 14 residues long. In germline, CDR1 is KGHSH, CDR2 LQKENI. The CDR3 region is CASSPSGVGTEAFF. In DNA, the CDR3 is TGTGCCAGCTCACCAAGCGGGGTAGGCACTGAAGCTTTCTTT.

The gene calls are TRBV6-6 and TRBJ1-5; D uncertain. Trimming shortened V by 6 bases and J by 3 bases, and 15 bases separated the two germline ends. The CDR3 is 15 amino acids. Germline CDR1 MNHNY, CDR2 SVGAGI (reference sequence). The CDR3 sequence is CASSPPGGLNQPQHF. The CDR3 DNA reads as TGTGCCAGCAGCCCCCCCGGAGGACTCAATCAGCCCCAGCATTTT.

The chain has TRBV5-5 and TRBJ2-2; the D gene is possibly TRBD2 (7 bases). Looked up from germline, CDR1 is SGHKS and CDR2 is YYEKEE (reference sequence). Trimming took 0 bases from V and 0 from J, leaving 15 bases between them. The length of the CDR3 is 18 residues. The CDR3 is CASSLAGVGRANTGELFF. For the CDR3, the DNA is TGTGCCAGCAGCTTGGCAGGGGTAGGGAGGGCGAACACCGGGGAGCTGTTTTTT.